This TCR beta chain stems from a study of B cell selection in AIRE deficiency. Findings and limits, study-wide: Only TCRbeta was sequenced; about 35% of shared healthy Treg sequences appeared in Tconv. Tconv and Treg cells from AIRE-deficient patients resembled healthy donors in TCRBV usage, CDR3 length and diversity.

Produced via immunoSEQ multiplex PCR; TCRdb's table is partial and in-frame only. The repertoire includes about 26,000 clones, 92% of them detected once, and about 1.1% sits in the top ten. V was trimmed by 7 bases and J by 6 bases, leaving 16 bases between them. The CDR3 totals 15 residues. Germline V CDR1 and CDR2: SNHLY, FYNNEI. Regulatory T cells were sorted as CD4+CD25hiCD127low/negative cells. Regarding this clone: Its antigen remains unidentified.

Material for sequencing was CD4+CD25+ Tregs sorted from PBMCs. The receptor's source is a human donor in good health. The chain recombines TRBV2 with TRBJ1-6; TRBD1 is a possible D gene (5 bases). CDR3 region: CASTPGAGSNSPLHF. For the CDR3, the DNA is TGTGCCAGCACCCCCGGGGCAGGGTCTAATTCACCCCTCCACTTT.